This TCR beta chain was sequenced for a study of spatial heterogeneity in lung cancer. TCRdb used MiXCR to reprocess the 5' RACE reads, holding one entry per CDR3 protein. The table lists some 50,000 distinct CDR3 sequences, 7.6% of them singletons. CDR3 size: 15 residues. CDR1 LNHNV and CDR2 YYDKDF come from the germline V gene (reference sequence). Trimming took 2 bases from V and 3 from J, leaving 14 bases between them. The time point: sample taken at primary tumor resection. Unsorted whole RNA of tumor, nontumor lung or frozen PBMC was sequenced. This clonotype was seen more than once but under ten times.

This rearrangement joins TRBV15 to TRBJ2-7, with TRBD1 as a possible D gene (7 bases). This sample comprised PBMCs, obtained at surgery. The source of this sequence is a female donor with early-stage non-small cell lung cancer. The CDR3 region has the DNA TGTGCCACCAGCAGATCCGCGGGACAGTACTACGAGCAGTACTTC. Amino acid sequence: CATSRSAGQYYEQYF.